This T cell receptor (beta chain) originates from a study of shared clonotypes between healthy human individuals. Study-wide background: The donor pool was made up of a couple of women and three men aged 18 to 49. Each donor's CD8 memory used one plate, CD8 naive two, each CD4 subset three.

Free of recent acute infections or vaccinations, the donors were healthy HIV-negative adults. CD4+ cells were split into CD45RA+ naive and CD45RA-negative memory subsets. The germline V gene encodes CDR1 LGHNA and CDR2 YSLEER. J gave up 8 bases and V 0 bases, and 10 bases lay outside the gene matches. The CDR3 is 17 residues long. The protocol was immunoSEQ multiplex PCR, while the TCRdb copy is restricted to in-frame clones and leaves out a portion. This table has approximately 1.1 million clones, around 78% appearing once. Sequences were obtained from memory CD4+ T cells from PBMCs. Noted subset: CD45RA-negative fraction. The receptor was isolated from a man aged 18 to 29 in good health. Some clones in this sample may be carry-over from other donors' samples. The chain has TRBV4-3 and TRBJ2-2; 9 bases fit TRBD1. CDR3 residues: CASSQDQWTGVSGELFF. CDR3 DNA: TGCGCCAGCAGCCAAGATCAATGGACAGGGGTATCGGGGGAGCTGTTTTTT.